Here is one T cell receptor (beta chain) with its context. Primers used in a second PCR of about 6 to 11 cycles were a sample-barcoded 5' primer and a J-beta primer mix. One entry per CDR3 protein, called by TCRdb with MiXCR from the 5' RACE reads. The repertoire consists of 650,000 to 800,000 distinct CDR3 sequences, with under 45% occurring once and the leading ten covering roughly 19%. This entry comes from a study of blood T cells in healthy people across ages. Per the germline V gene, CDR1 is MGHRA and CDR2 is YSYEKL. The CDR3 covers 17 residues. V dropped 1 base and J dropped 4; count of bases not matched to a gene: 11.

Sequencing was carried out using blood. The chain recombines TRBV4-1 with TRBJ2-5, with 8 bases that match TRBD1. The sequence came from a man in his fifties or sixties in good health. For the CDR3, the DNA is TGCGCCAGCAGCCAAGTCCTCAGGACAGGGAATAGAGAGACCCAGTACTTC. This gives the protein CASSQVLRTGNRETQYF.